The 9 T cell receptor beta chains below were found in one sample sequenced in a study of T cell responses to AZD1222 COVID-19 vaccine. The repertoire was sequenced with immunoSEQ multiplex PCR; TCRdb's copy has only in-frame clones and lacks some. The table records just under 90,000 clones, approximately 86% of them present only once. Material: peripheral blood, obtained on day 0 of AZD1222 vaccination. These TCRs come from an adult in good health.

The chain has TRBV24-1 and TRBJ1-2, with TRBD1 matching over 7 bases. Germline V lookup: CDR1 KGHDR, CDR2 SFDVKD. The CDR3 has 13 amino acids. V was clipped by 5 bases and J by 5 bases; unmatched bases: 4. CDR3 DNA: TGTGCCACCAGTGGAACAGGGGATTATGGCTACACCTTC. This sequence encodes CATSGTGDYGYTF.

The chain combines TRBV6-5 with TRBJ2-3; D unclear. Trimming took 5 bases from V and 6 from J, leaving 15 bases between them. Germline lookup yields CDR1 MNHEY and CDR2 SVGAGI. The CDR3 extends over 14 amino acids. The CDR3, as DNA: TGTGCCAGCAGTCTTAGTGGGGTGATGGATACGCAGTATTTT. Amino acid sequence: CASSLSGVMDTQYF.

This rearrangement joins TRBV18 to TRBJ2-1, with unresolved D. Trimming took off 4 bases at V and 8 bases at J, with 9 bases between the two ends. The CDR3 contains 12 residues. Germline CDR1 reads KGHSH; CDR2 reads LQKENI. The CDR3 bases are TGTGCCAGCTCACAAGGGTTCCATGAGCAGTTCTTC. This gives the protein CASSQGFHEQFF.

The sample holds one count of this clone. This sequence joins TRBV6-5 and TRBJ1-5; D gene uncertain. This CDR3 has 13 amino acids. Trimming stripped 7 bases from V and 0 bases from J, with 7 bases between. Per the germline V gene, CDR1 is MNHEY and CDR2 is SVGAGI. CDR3 nucleotide sequence: TGTGCCAGCACAAACCCTAGCAATCAGCCCCAGCATTTT. Its protein product is CASTNPSNQPQHF.

This clone was seen a single time. The rearrangement links TRBV4-1 to TRBJ1-2; D unresolved. CDR1 is MGHRA, CDR2 YSYEKL, per germline. Trimming took 3 bases from V and 3 from J, leaving 11 bases between them. The CDR3 sequence is 14 residues long. Here the CDR3 reads CASSQVGGDYGYTF. CDR3 nucleotides: TGCGCCAGCAGCCAGGTGGGCGGGGACTATGGCTACACCTTC.

The chain is built from TRBV12-3 or TRBV12-4 and TRBJ2-1; maybe TRBD1 (6 bases). This CDR3 is built from 12 residues. V lost 2 bases to trimming and J lost 9 bases, with 8 bases between them. The CDR3 reads CASSLIRGEQFF. DNA of the CDR3: TGTGCCAGCAGTTTAATCAGGGGTGAGCAGTTCTTC.

CDR3 loop: CAISEGGGQVSDEQFF. The CDR3 nucleotides are TGTGCCATCAGTGAAGGGGGGGGACAGGTTTCAGATGAGCAGTTCTTC. This chain joins TRBV10-3 and TRBJ2-1; maybe TRBD1 (8 bases). The CDR3 length is 16 residues. V shed 3 bases and J shed 8 bases, with 20 bases lying between them. Germline CDR1 reads ENHRY; CDR2 reads SYGVKD.

The chain couples TRBV6-6 to TRBJ2-7; 8 nucleotides agree with TRBD1. Germline values: CDR1 MNHNY, CDR2 SVGAGI (reference sequence). The CDR3 consists of 14 residues. V lost 6 bases and J lost 5; bases outside the gene matches: 9. The DNA for the CDR3 is TGTGCCAGCAGGCCCCGGACAGGGCCGCACGAGCAGTACTTC. Translating it yields CASRPRTGPHEQYF.

This clone was seen more than once but under ten times. The chain links TRBV27 to TRBJ1-1, with 7 bases lining up with TRBD1. CDR1 is MNHEY and CDR2 is SMNVEV in the germline V gene (reference sequence). Trimming removed 4 bases from V and 0 bases from J; junction bases left unmatched: 5. This CDR3 has 15 residues. CDR3 in amino acids: CASSYGTAMNTEAFF. The CDR3, as DNA: TGTGCCAGCAGTTACGGGACAGCCATGAACACTGAAGCTTTCTTT.